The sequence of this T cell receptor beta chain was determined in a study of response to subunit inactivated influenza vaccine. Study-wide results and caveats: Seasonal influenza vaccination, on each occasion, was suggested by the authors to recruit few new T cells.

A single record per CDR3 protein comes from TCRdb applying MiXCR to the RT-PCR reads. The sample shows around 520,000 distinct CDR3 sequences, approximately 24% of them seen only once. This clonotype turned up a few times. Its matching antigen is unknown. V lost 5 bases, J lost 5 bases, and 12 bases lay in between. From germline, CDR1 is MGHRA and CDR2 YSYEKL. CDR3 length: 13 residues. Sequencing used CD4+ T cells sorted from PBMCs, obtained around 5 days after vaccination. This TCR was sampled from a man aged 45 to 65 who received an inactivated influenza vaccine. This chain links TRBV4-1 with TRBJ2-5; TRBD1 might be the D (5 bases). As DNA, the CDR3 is TGCGCCAGCAGCACCCCAGCAGGGGAGACCCAGTACTTC. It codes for CASSTPAGETQYF.